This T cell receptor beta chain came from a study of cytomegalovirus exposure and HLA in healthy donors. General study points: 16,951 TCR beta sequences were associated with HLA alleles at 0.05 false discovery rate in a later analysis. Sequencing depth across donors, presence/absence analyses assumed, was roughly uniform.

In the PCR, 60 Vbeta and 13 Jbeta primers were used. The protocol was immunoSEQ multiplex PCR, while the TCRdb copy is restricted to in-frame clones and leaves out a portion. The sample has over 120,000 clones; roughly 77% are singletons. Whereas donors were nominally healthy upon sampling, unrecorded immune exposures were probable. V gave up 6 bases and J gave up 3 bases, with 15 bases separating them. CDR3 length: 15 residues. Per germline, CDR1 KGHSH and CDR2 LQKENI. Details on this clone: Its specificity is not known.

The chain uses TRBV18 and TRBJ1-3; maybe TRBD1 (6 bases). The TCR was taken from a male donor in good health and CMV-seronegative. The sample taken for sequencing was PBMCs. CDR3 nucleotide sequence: TGTGCCAGCTCTACCTCAACAGGGTTTGGAAACACCATATATTTT. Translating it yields CASSTSTGFGNTIYF.